These 17 T cell receptor beta chains share one sample of origin, sequenced in a study of CD8 T cells in Susac syndrome. Reverse transcription of 0.5 to 1 ug RNA was performed with random hexamers. TCRdb reprocessed the immunoSEQ multiplex PCR reads with MiXCR, giving one entry per CDR3 protein. Among 200,000 to 250,000 distinct CDR3 sequences listed, approximately 90% were seen once. Sequencing used CD8+ T cells from PBMCs. The receptor source for this set is a human donor with multiple sclerosis.

The rearrangement uses TRBV27 and TRBJ2-1; 8 nucleotides match TRBD2. The germline gives CDR1 MNHEY, CDR2 SMNVEV (reference sequence). The CDR3 runs to 16 residues. With 2 bases clipped from V and 8 bases from J, the junction kept 11 bases outside the gene matches. The CDR3 DNA reads TGTGCCAGCAGTTTAGAACAAAGCGGGAGAAGATATGAGCAGTTCTTC. It is translated as CASSLEQSGRRYEQFF.

The chain uses TRBV2 and TRBJ1-4, with D possibly being TRBD1 (5 bases). In germline, CDR1 is SNHLY, CDR2 FYNNEI. The germline V and J ends were trimmed by 4 bases and 8 bases, with 14 bases remaining between them. CDR3 length: 14 residues. The DNA of the CDR3 is TGTGCCAGCAGTGCGAAACAGGTGGACGAAAAACTGTTTTTT. Translating it yields CASSAKQVDEKLFF.

The gene calls are TRBV6-1 and TRBJ2-4; 7 nucleotides align to TRBD1. The CDR3 is 14 residues long. Germline CDR1 reads MNHNS; CDR2 reads SASEGT. V was pared by 4 bases and J by 6 bases, with 6 bases of the junction left unmatched. The CDR3, as DNA: TGTGCCAGCAGTGGCTTTGGGACAGTAAACATTCAGTACTTC. This sequence encodes CASSGFGTVNIQYF.

The chain links TRBV12-3 or TRBV12-4 to TRBJ2-1; D gene uncertain. The CDR3 is 17 amino acids. The V end was cut by 3 bases, the J end by 5 bases, with 20 bases between. The CDR3 sequence: CASSLAVVAGPHNEQFF. The CDR3 coding sequence is TGTGCCAGCAGTTTGGCGGTCGTGGCTGGCCCTCACAATGAGCAGTTCTTC.

The chain joins TRBV20-1 to TRBJ2-5; 8 bases map to TRBD1. The CDR3 length is 15 residues. Germline CDR1 reads DFQATT; CDR2 reads SNEGSKA (reference sequence). The V and J ends lost 3 bases and 3 bases, in that order; junction bases with no gene match: 9. CDR3 protein: CSARLMGQVEETQYF. CDR3 bases: TGCAGTGCTAGGTTAATGGGACAGGTCGAAGAGACCCAGTACTTC.

The V and J genes are TRBV5-4 and TRBJ2-7, with D possibly TRBD1 on 5 matching bases. This CDR3 contains 12 residues. Germline loops: CDR1 SGHNT, CDR2 YYREEE (reference sequence). V was trimmed by 5 bases and J by 6 bases, leaving 12 bases between them. CDR3 DNA: TGTGCCAGCAGTCCAGGGTGGGGCGAGCAGTACTTC. It translates to CASSPGWGEQYF.

The rearrangement uses TRBV4-1 and TRBJ2-5; D may be TRBD1 (5 bases). This CDR3 spans 14 amino acids. Per the germline V gene, CDR1 is MGHRA and CDR2 is YSYEKL. V lost 2 bases and J lost 2, with 9 bases in between. CDR3 residues: CASSQTGWQETQYF. As DNA, the CDR3 is TGCGCCAGCAGCCAAACAGGTTGGCAAGAGACCCAGTACTTC.

The V and J genes are TRBV29-1 and TRBJ1-2; tentatively, D is TRBD1 (5 bases). The ends were cut back, 5 bases at V and 3 bases at J, with 16 bases in the middle. CDR1 and CDR2 (germline): SQVTM, ANQGSEA. This CDR3 spans 14 amino acids. CDR3 amino acids: CSVPEQGADYGYTF. The CDR3 DNA is TGCAGCGTTCCGGAGCAGGGAGCAGACTATGGCTACACCTTC.

The chain links TRBV20-1 to TRBJ2-7, with 7 positions matching TRBD1. The CDR3 extends over 13 amino acids. Germline CDR1 reads DFQATT; CDR2 reads SNEGSKA (reference sequence). V shed 0 bases and J 6 bases; nucleotides not matched to a gene: 5. The CDR3 DNA sequence: TGCAGTGCTAGAGATTTAACAGGGGTCGAGCAGTACTTC. Its protein product is CSARDLTGVEQYF.

The V gene is TRBV20-1, the J gene TRBJ1-2; D not resolved. V was clipped by 5 bases and J by 3 bases, with 13 bases between them. This CDR3 contains 13 residues. From germline, CDR1 is DFQATT and CDR2 SNEGSKA (reference sequence). Written as DNA, the CDR3 is TGCAGTGCTGAACCCTCGGAGGACTATGGCTACACCTTC. Protein: CSAEPSEDYGYTF.

The chain uses TRBV25-1 and TRBJ2-6; D may be TRBD1 or TRBD2 (5 bases each). The germline V gene encodes CDR1 MGHDK and CDR2 SYGVNS. CDR3 length equals 17 residues. Deletions cut 6 bases from V and 1 base from J, with 16 bases between. This CDR3 is CASSPGTDPSGANVLTF. The CDR3 DNA sequence: TGTGCCAGCAGCCCCGGGACGGACCCATCTGGGGCCAACGTCCTGACTTTC.

This clonotype was seen a few times. The chain employs TRBV19 and TRBJ2-7; 7 bases are a match to TRBD1. Germline V gene data show CDR1 as LNHDA and CDR2 as SQIVND (reference sequence). V trimming: 5 bases; J trimming: 6 bases; junction bases outside the gene matches: 10. This CDR3 comprises 14 residues. The CDR3 DNA is TGTGCCAGTAGTTTCGGACAGGCCACTAGCGAGCAGTACTTC. Amino acids: CASSFGQATSEQYF.

The table lists this clonotype with a count of one. V and J are TRBV18 and TRBJ2-3; D unclear. The CDR3 is made up of 12 amino acids. V lost 3 bases, J lost 4 bases, and 5 bases lay in between. CDR1 and CDR2 (germline): KGHSH, LQKENI. The CDR3: CASSPPPDTQYF. In DNA form, the CDR3 reads TGTGCCAGCTCACCCCCCCCAGATACGCAGTATTTT.

This clonotype was seen only once. The genes are TRBV7-9 and TRBJ2-7, with 8 bases aligning to TRBD1. CDR1 SEHNR and CDR2 FQNEAQ come from the germline V gene (reference sequence). CDR3 length: 15 amino acids. Germline trimming cut 6 bases from V and 4 bases from J; bases unmatched to any gene: 11. DNA of the CDR3: TGTGCCAGCAGTTACCCAGGACAGGGTATGTACGAGCAGTACTTC. Amino acids: CASSYPGQGMYEQYF.

V usage is TRBV4-1 and J usage is TRBJ2-7; TRBD2 matches at 11 bases. CDR3 size: 16 residues. Germline CDR1 and CDR2: MGHRA and YSYEKL. The trim removed 4 bases at V and 3 bases at J, leaving 8 bases unmatched. The CDR3 DNA follows: TGCGCCAGCAGCCTCCTTTTCGGGACTAGCGGCTACGAGCAGTACTTC. As protein: CASSLLFGTSGYEQYF.

J is TRBJ2-5 and V is TRBV7-9; 7 bases line up with TRBD1. CDR3 length: 15 residues. Losses at the gene ends were 2 bases for V and 6 bases for J; bases not matched to a gene: 9. Germline CDR1 and CDR2: SEHNR and FQNEAQ (reference sequence). CDR3 in amino acids: CASSLLGQGEKTQYF. The CDR3 nucleotides read TGTGCCAGCAGCTTACTTGGGCAGGGGGAGAAGACCCAGTACTTC. The complete variable domain, with remaining parts taken from reference TRBV7-9 and TRBJ2-5, reads DTGVSQNPRHKITKRGQNVTFRCDPISEHNRLYWYRQTLGQGPEFLTYFQNEAQLEKSRLLSDRFSAERPKGSFSTLEIQRTEQGDSAMYLCASSLLGQGEKTQYFGPGTRLLVL.

The DNA for the CDR3 is TGTGCCACCAGCAGAGTTTCAGGGGAGGCGACCGGGGAGCTGTTTTTT. It is translated as CATSRVSGEATGELFF. The genes are TRBV15 and TRBJ2-2; D may correspond to TRBD1 or TRBD2 (6 bases each). CDR1 is LNHNV, CDR2 YYDKDF, per germline (reference sequence). The CDR3 contains 16 residues. V dropped 1 base and J dropped 5 bases, with 14 bases sitting between them.